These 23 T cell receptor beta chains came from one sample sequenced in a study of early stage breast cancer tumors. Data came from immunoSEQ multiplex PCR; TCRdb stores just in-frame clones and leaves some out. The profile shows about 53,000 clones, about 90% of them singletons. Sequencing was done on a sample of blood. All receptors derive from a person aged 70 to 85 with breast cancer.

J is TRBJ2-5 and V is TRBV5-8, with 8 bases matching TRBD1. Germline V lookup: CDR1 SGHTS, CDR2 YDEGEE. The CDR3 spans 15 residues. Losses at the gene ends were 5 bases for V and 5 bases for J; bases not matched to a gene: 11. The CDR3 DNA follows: TGTGCCAGCAGTCCCGGGGACAGGAGTCGGGAGACCCAGTACTTC. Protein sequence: CASSPGDRSRETQYF.

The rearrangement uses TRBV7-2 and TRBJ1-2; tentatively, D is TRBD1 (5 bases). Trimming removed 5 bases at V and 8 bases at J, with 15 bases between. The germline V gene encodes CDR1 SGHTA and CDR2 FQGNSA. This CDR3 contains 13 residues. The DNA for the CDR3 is TGTGCCAGCAGCCTCGACAGTCTGGGGGGCTACACCTTC. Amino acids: CASSLDSLGGYTF.

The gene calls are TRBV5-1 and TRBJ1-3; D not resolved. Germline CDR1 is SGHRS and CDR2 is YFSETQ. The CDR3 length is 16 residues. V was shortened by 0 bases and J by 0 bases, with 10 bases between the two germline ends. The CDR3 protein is CASSLAGVGSGNTIYF. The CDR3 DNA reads TGCGCCAGCAGCTTGGCCGGGGTAGGCTCTGGAAACACCATATATTTT. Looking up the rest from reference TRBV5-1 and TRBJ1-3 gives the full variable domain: KAGVTQTPRYLIKTRGQQVTLSCSPISGHRSVSWYQQTPGQGLQFLFEYFSETQRNKGNFPGRFSGRQFSNSRSEMNVSTLELGDSALYLCASSLAGVGSGNTIYFGEGSWLTVV.

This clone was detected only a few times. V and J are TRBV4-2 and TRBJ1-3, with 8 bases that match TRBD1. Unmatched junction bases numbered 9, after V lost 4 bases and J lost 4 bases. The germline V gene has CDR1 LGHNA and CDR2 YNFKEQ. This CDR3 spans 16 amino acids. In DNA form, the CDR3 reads TGTGCCAGCAGCCGCAGAACGACAGGGGAAGGAAACACCATATATTTT. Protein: CASSRRTTGEGNTIYF.

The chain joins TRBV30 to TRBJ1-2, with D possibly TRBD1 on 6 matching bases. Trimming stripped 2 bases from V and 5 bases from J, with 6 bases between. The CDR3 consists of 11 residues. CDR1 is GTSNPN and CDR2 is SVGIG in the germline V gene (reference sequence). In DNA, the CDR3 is TGTGCCTGGAGTAGGGGGTATGGCTACACCTTC. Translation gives CAWSRGYGYTF.

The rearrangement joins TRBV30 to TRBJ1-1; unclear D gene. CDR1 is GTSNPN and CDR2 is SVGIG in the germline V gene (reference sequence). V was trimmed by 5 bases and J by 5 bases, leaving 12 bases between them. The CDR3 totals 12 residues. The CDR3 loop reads CAWGERRTEAFF. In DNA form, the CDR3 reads TGTGCCTGGGGAGAAAGAAGGACTGAAGCTTTCTTT. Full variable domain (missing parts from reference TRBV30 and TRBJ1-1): SQTIHQWPATLVQPVGSPLSLECTVEGTSNPNLYWYRQAAGRGLQLLFYSVGIGQISSEVPQNLSASRPQDRQFILSSKKLLLSDSGFYLCAWGERRTEAFFGQGTRLTVV.

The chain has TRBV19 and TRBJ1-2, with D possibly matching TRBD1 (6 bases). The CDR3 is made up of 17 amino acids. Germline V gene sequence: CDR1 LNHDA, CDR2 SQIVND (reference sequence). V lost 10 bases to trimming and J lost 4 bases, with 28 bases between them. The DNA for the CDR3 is TGTGCCACCCCCGGGAGGCAGGGGCGTATTAGGGGCTATGGCTACACCTTC. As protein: CATPGRQGRIRGYGYTF.

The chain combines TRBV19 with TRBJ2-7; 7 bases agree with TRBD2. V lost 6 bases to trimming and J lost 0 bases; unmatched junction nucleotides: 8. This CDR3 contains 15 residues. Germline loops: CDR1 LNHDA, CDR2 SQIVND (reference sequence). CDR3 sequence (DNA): TGTGCCAGTAGCACTAGCGTCTTAAGCTCCTACGAGCAGTACTTC. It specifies CASSTSVLSSYEQYF.

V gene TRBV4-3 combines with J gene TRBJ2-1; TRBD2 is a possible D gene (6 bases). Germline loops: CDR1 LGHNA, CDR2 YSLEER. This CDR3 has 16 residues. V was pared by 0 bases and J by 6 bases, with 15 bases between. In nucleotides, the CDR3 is TGCGCCAGCAGCCAAGATAGCGGAGGGTTGCCCAATGAGCAGTTCTTC. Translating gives CASSQDSGGLPNEQFF.

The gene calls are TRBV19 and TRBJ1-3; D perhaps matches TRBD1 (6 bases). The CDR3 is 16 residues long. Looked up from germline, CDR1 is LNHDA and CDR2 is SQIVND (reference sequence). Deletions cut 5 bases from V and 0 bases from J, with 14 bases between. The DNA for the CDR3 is TGTGCCAGTAGTCCCACAGGGATATTCTCTGGAAACACCATATATTTT. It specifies CASSPTGIFSGNTIYF.

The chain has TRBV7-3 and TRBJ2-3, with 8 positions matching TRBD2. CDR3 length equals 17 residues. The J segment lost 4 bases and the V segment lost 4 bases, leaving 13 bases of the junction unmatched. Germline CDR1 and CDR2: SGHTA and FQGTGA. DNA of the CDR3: TGTGCCAGCAGCTCGGCCCCACCGGCGGGAGGAGCAGATACGCAGTATTTT. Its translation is CASSSAPPAGGADTQYF.

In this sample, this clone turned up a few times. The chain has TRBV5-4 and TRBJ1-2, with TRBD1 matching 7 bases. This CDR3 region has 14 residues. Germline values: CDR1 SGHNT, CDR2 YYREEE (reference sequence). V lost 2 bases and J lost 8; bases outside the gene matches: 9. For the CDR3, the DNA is TGTGCCAGCAGCTTTGTCTCAGGGGGAGACGGCTACACCTTC. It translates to CASSFVSGGDGYTF.

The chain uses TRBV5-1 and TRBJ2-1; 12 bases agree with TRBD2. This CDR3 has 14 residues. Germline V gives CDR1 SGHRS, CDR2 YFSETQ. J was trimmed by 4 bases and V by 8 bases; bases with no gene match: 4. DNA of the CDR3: TGCGCCAGTACGACTAGCGGGGGTTACAATGAGCAGTTCTTC. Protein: CASTTSGGYNEQFF.

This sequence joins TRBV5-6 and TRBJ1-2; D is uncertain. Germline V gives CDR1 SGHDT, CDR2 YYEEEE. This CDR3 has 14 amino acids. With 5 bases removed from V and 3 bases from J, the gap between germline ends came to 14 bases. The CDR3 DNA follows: TGTGCCAGCAGGCCTGAGAGCCGCTACTATGGCTACACCTTC. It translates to CASRPESRYYGYTF.

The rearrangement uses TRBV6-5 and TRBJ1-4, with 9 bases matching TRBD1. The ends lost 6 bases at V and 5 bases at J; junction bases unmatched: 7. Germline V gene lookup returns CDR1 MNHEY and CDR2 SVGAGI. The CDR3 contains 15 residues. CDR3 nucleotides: TGTGCCAGCAGCCGGACAGGGGTCTTGAATGAAAAACTGTTTTTT. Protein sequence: CASSRTGVLNEKLFF.

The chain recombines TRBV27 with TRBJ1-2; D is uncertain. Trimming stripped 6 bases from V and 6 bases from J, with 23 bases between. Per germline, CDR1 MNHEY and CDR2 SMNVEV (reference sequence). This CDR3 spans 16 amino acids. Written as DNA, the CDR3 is TGTGCCAGCAGCGCGTCCGGGCTCCCGGGGAGCAATGGCTACACCTTC. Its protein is CASSASGLPGSNGYTF.

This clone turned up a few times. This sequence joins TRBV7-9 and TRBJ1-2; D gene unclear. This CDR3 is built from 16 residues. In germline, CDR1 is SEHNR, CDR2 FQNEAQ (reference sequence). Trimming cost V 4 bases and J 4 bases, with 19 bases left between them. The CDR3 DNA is TGTGCCAGCAGCTCGAGAGGTTCGGGAGGCGGCTATGGCTACACCTTC. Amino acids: CASSSRGSGGGYGYTF.

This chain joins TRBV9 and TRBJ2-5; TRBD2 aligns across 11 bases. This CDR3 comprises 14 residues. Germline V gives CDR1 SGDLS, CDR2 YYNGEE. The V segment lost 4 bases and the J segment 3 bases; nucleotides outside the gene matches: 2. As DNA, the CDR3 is TGTGCCAGCAGCAGGGGACTAGCGGAAGAGACCCAGTACTTC. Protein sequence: CASSRGLAEETQYF.

The CDR3 region has the DNA TGCAGCGGGGGGACAGTTACCACCGGGGAGCTGTTTTTT. It yields the protein CSGGTVTTGELFF. The chain uses TRBV29-1 and TRBJ2-2, with 7 nucleotides matching TRBD1. J lost 4 bases, V lost 7 bases, and 6 bases had no gene match. The CDR3 is made up of 13 amino acids. CDR1 and CDR2 from the germline V gene are SQVTM and ANQGSEA.

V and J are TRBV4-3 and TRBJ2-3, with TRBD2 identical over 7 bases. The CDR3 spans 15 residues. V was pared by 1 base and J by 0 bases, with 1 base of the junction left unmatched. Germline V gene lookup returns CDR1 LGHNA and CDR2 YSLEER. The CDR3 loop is CASSQGLASTDTQYF. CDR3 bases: TGCGCCAGCAGCCAAGGACTAGCTAGCACAGATACGCAGTATTTT.

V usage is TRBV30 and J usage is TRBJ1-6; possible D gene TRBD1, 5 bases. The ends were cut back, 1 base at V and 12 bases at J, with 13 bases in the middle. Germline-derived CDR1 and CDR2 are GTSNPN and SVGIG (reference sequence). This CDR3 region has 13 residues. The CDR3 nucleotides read TGTGCCTGGAGTGAAGGGGCGAATCTACCCCTCCACTTT. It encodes CAWSEGANLPLHF.

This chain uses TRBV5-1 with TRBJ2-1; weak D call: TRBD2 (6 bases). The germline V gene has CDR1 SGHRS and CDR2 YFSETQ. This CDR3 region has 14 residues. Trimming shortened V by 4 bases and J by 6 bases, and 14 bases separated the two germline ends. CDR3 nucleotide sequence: TGCGCCAGCAGCCCTCCGAGTAGCGGCAATGAGCAGTTCTTC. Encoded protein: CASSPPSSGNEQFF.

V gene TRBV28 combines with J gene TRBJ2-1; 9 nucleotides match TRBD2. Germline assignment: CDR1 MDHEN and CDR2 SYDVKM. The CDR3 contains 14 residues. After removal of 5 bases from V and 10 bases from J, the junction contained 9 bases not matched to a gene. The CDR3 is CASSLSGRVREQFF. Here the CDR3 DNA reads TGTGCCAGCAGTCTTAGCGGGAGAGTAAGAGAGCAGTTCTTC.